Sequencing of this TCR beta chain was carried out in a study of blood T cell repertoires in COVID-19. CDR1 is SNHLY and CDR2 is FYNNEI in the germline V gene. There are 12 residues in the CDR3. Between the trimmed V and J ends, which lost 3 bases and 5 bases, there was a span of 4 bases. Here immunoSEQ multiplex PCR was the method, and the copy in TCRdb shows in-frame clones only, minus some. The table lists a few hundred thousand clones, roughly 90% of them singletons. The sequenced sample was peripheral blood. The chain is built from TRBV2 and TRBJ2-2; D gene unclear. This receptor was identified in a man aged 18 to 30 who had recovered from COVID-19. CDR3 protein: CASSDVTGELFF. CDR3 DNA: TGTGCCAGCAGTGACGTTACCGGGGAGCTGTTTTTT.